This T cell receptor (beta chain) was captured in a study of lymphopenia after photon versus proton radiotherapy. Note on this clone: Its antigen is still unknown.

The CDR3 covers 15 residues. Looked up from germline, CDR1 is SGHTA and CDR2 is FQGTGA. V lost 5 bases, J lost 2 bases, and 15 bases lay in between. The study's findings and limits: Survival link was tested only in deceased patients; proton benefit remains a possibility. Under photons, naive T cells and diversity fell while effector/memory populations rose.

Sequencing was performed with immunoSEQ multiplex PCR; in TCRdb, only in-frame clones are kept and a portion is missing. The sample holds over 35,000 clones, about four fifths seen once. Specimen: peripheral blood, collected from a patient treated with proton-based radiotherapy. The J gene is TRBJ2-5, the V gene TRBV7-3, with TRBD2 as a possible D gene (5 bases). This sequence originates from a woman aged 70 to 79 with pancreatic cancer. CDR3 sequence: CASSAAGLEQETQYF. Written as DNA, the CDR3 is TGTGCCAGCAGCGCCGCCGGACTGGAACAAGAGACCCAGTACTTC.